The sequence of this TCR beta chain was determined in a study of T cell responses to AZD1222 COVID-19 vaccine. Study-level findings and limits: Baseline serology detected seropositivity in only six AZD1222 recipients. Clonal diversity was possibly underestimated; the donors were predominantly white British and more often female. Spike-specific TCR breadth and depth both grew after two AZD1222 doses.

CDR3 length: 15 residues. Germline lookup yields CDR1 SGDLS and CDR2 YYNGEE. Deletions cut 4 bases from V and 7 bases from J, with 18 bases between. Using immunoSEQ multiplex PCR, the repertoire was profiled, and TCRdb retains in-frame clones only, with some absent. The sample holds 110,000 to 150,000 clones; approximately 91% are singletons and the top ten take approximately 2%. As to this clone: Antigen: not known.

This TCR was recovered from an adult who received the AZD1222 COVID-19 vaccine. The sequences come from peripheral blood, collected 28 days after the second AZD1222 dose. This chain links TRBV9 with TRBJ2-1; D may be TRBD1 (7 bases). CDR3 DNA: TGTGCCAGCAGCCCAGGGGGGACGGCTCTAAATGAGCAGTTCTTC. Translating gives CASSPGGTALNEQFF.